Presented here are 29 T cell receptor beta chains from one specimen sequenced in a study of cytomegalovirus exposure and HLA in healthy donors. PCR involved 60 Vbeta and 13 Jbeta primers. TCRdb's copy holds only in-frame clones and misses some; the assay was immunoSEQ multiplex PCR. The table shows roughly 150,000 clones, with just over 75% occurring only once. The specimen was PBMCs. These receptors were obtained from a man aged 40-49 years in good health and CMV-seronegative.

The V call is TRBV25-1, the J call TRBJ2-5; 8 positions agree with TRBD1. CDR1 and CDR2 (germline): MGHDK, SYGVNS. V lost 6 bases and J lost 7; bases outside the gene matches: 13. The CDR3 covers 15 residues. In DNA, the CDR3 is TGTGCCAGCAGACTTGGACAGGGTGGTCAGGGGACCCAGTACTTC. Residues: CASRLGQGGQGTQYF.

The DNA of the CDR3 is TGTGCCACTTCCTCAGCGGGAGGGAACACCGGGGAGCTGTTTTTT. Residues: CATSSAGGNTGELFF. This chain links TRBV6-1 with TRBJ2-2, with 9 bases lining up with TRBD2. CDR1 and CDR2 from the germline V gene are MNHNS and SASEGT. This CDR3 comprises 15 residues. Trimming removed 10 bases from V and 1 base from J; junction bases left unmatched: 7.

The genes are TRBV6-5 and TRBJ2-2; 10 bases match TRBD1. The length of the CDR3 is 15 residues. The V segment lost 7 bases and the J segment 6 bases; nucleotides outside the gene matches: 8. Per germline, CDR1 MNHEY and CDR2 SVGAGI. In DNA, the CDR3 is TGTGCCAGCAAACCGGGACAGGGGTTCGCCGGGGAGCTGTTTTTT. Amino acids: CASKPGQGFAGELFF.

Regarding this clone: At one end, the junction sequence differs from germline, possibly due to a read error. V and J are TRBV5-1 and TRBJ2-3; 8 nucleotides agree with TRBD2. The CDR3 runs 15 residues. The germline CDR1 and CDR2 sequences are SGHRS and YFSETQ. CDR3 DNA: TGCGCCAGCTGCTTTGCCGGGAGGGTGGCAGATACGCAGTATTTT. As protein: CASCFAGRVADTQYF. Using reference TRBV5-1 and TRBJ2-3 for the parts outside the CDR3, the full variable domain is KAGVTQTPRYLIKTRGQQVTLSCSPISGHRSVSWYQQTPGQGLQFLFEYFSETQRNKGNFPGRFSGRQFSNSRSEMNVSTLELGDSALYLCASCFAGRVADTQYFGPGTRLTVL.

This clone was detected ten times or more. The V and J genes are TRBV5-5 and TRBJ2-7, with D perhaps matching TRBD1 (5 bases). The V end was cut by 4 bases, the J end by 0 bases, with 8 bases between. CDR1 and CDR2 (germline): SGHKS, YYEKEE (reference sequence). CDR3 length equals 13 residues. The CDR3 coding sequence is TGTGCCAGCAGCCTGACAGACTCCTACGAGCAGTACGTC. Amino acids: CASSLTDSYEQYV.

This clone appeared a few times. The V and J genes are TRBV10-3 and TRBJ2-3; TRBD2 aligns across 7 bases. Trimming removed 8 bases from V and 6 bases from J; junction bases left unmatched: 11. This CDR3 comprises 14 residues. CDR1 and CDR2 (germline): ENHRY, SYGVKD. CDR3 sequence: CAIGAGAEADTQYF. DNA of the CDR3: TGTGCCATCGGTGCGGGAGCGGAGGCGGATACGCAGTATTTT.

The genes are TRBV29-1 and TRBJ2-7; TRBD1 might be the D (6 bases). Germline V CDR1 and CDR2: SQVTM, ANQGSEA. V lost 4 bases and J lost 9, with 22 bases in between. The CDR3 has 14 amino acids. For the CDR3, the DNA is TGCAGCGTTGGAACAGGGAATATGGTATCGGGGCAGTACTTC. It encodes CSVGTGNMVSGQYF.

Concerning this clone itself: Distinct nucleotide sequences in the sample also encode this CDR3. The chain joins TRBV27 to TRBJ2-2; 11 nucleotides line up with TRBD2. This CDR3 comprises 17 residues. V was pared by 2 bases and J by 4 bases, with 6 bases of the junction left unmatched. CDR1 MNHEY and CDR2 SMNVEV come from the germline V gene (reference sequence). In nucleotides, the CDR3 is TGTGCCAGCAGTTTAATTAGCGGGAGGGCCGCCACCGGGGAGCTGTTTTTT. Translating it yields CASSLISGRAATGELFF.

The J gene is TRBJ1-2, the V gene TRBV29-1, with D perhaps TRBD1 (6 bases). The length of the CDR3 is 14 residues. V shed 3 bases and J shed 2 bases, with 13 bases lying between them. The germline V gene encodes CDR1 SQVTM and CDR2 ANQGSEA. This CDR3 reads CSVDAQGLNYGYTF. CDR3 DNA: TGCAGCGTTGATGCGCAGGGGCTAAACTATGGCTACACCTTC. Based on the CDR3 plus reference TRBV29-1 and TRBJ1-2, the full variable domain is SAVISQKPSRDICQRGTSLTIQCQVDSQVTMMFWYRQQPGQSLTLIATANQGSEATYESGFVIDKFPISRPNLTFSTLTVSNMSPEDSSIYLCSVDAQGLNYGYTFGSGTRLTVV.

CDR3: CASKGTGAADTQYF. As DNA, the CDR3 is TGTGCCAGCAAAGGGACAGGGGCCGCAGATACGCAGTATTTT. The V gene is TRBV6-5, the J gene TRBJ2-3; TRBD1 agrees at 10 bases. Germline V gene sequence: CDR1 MNHEY, CDR2 SVGAGI. The CDR3 is 14 amino acids. V lost 7 bases and J lost 4; bases outside the gene matches: 5.

In its sample, this clone was seen a few times. V is TRBV25-1 and J is TRBJ1-1; TRBD1 is a possible D gene (6 bases). Trimming shortened V by 6 bases and J by 5 bases, and 13 bases separated the two germline ends. CDR3 length: 13 amino acids. Germline V gene data show CDR1 as MGHDK and CDR2 as SYGVNS. CDR3 in DNA: TGTGCCAGCAGCCTGGGGGGGCATACTGAAGCTTTCTTT. Protein product: CASSLGGHTEAFF.

The CDR3 spells CASSGSGDEQYV. The CDR3 nucleotides read TGTGCCAGCAGCGGTAGCGGGGACGAGCAGTACGTC. The rearrangement links TRBV2 to TRBJ2-7; TRBD2 agrees at 8 bases. The CDR3 is 12 residues long. J lost 5 bases, V lost 6 bases, and 3 bases had no gene match. Per germline, CDR1 SNHLY and CDR2 FYNNEI.

V is TRBV7-3 and J is TRBJ2-5; D perhaps matches TRBD2 (5 bases). Germline V lookup: CDR1 SGHTA, CDR2 FQGTGA. Trimming took 5 bases from V and 4 from J, leaving 11 bases between them. The CDR3 has 13 residues. CDR3 bases: TGTGCCAGCAGCACGACTACTCTAGAGACCCAGTACTTC. This translates into CASSTTTLETQYF. The full variable domain, rest sourced from reference TRBV7-3 and TRBJ2-5, is GAGVSQTPSNKVTEKGKYVELRCDPISGHTALYWYRQSLGQGPEFLIYFQGTGAADDSGLPNDRFFAVRPEGSVSTLKIQRTERGDSAVYLCASSTTTLETQYFGPGTRLLVL.

V gene TRBV7-8 combines with J gene TRBJ1-2, with 11 bases matching TRBD1. This CDR3 spans 17 amino acids. Looked up from germline, CDR1 is SGHVS and CDR2 is FQNEAQ. The ends lost 0 bases at V and 3 bases at J; junction bases unmatched: 6. The CDR3, as DNA: TGTGCCAGCAGCTTAGCCCCCTCGGGACAGGGGGACTATGGCTACACCTTC. Translating gives CASSLAPSGQGDYGYTF.

Concerning this clone: The sample holds other DNA sequences that translate to the same CDR3. V gene TRBV9 combines with J gene TRBJ2-3; no firm D call. The CDR3 covers 12 residues. Germline V gene lookup returns CDR1 SGDLS and CDR2 YYNGEE. Trimming shortened V by 0 bases and J by 6 bases, and 5 bases separated the two germline ends. CDR3 DNA sequence: TGTGCCAGCAGCGTAGCAGGCGATACGCAGTATTTT. It specifies CASSVAGDTQYF.

V and J are TRBV7-2 and TRBJ1-4; a weak D match, TRBD1 (6 bases). The CDR3 totals 17 residues. Germline CDR1 reads SGHTA; CDR2 reads FQGNSA. With 2 bases removed from V and 4 bases from J, the gap between germline ends came to 17 bases. CDR3 loop: CASSLRPLRGFNEKLFF. The CDR3 DNA reads as TGTGCCAGCAGCTTACGTCCCCTCAGGGGATTTAATGAAAAACTGTTTTTT.

This clone was found once. CDR3 nucleotides: TGTGCCAGCTCGACGACAGGCTACGGCTACGAGCAGTACTTC. Translated, it gives CASSTTGYGYEQYF. This sequence joins TRBV27 and TRBJ2-7; D is possibly TRBD1 (6 bases). The CDR3 runs 14 residues. The V end lost 8 bases, the J end lost 3 bases, and 17 bases lay between the germline ends. Germline assignment: CDR1 MNHEY and CDR2 SMNVEV (reference sequence).

V and J are TRBV5-1 and TRBJ2-2; D gene uncertain. This CDR3 spans 15 amino acids. Germline V lookup: CDR1 SGHRS, CDR2 YFSETQ. Trimming left V 4 bases short and J 0 bases short, with 10 bases between. The CDR3 here is CASSLVAANTGELFF. CDR3 nucleotide sequence: TGCGCCAGCAGCCTGGTGGCCGCGAACACCGGGGAGCTGTTTTTT.

The chain carries TRBV11-2 and TRBJ2-5; D not certain. The tail of the sequence fits TRBJ2-7 better, so the J call may be wrong. This CDR3 has 14 residues. Germline V gene sequence: CDR1 SGHAT, CDR2 FQNNGV. The CDR3 sequence is CASSPRLSSYEQYF. The CDR3 region has the DNA TGTGCCAGCAGCCCCCGCCTTAGCTCCTACGAGCAGTACTTC.

The chain couples TRBV6-5 to TRBJ1-1; 7 positions match TRBD1. Trimming took 7 bases from V and 2 from J; bases not matched to a gene: 10. This CDR3 contains 15 residues. The germline V gene encodes CDR1 MNHEY and CDR2 SVGAGI. The CDR3 protein is CASTRNRDSNTEAFF. CDR3 nucleotide sequence: TGTGCCAGCACCCGAAACCGGGACAGCAACACTGAAGCTTTCTTT.

The chain recombines TRBV21-1 with TRBJ2-1; no DNA check was done on the table's D call, TRBD2. TRBV21-1 is a pseudogene segment. The CDR3 loop spans 17 amino acids. CDR3 in amino acids: CASSKGLAGSIYNEQFF. CDR3 DNA: TGTGCCAGCAGCAAAGGCTTGGCGGGGAGCATCTACAATGAGCAGTTCTTC.

This chain uses TRBV4-1 with TRBJ2-7; 7 bases are shared with TRBD1. Germline trimming cut 2 bases from V and 0 bases from J; bases unmatched to any gene: 4. This CDR3 spans 15 amino acids. CDR1 MGHRA and CDR2 YSYEKL come from the germline V gene. CDR3 nucleotides: TGCGCCAGCAGCCAACCGGGACAGACCTCCTACGAGCAGTACTTC. As protein: CASSQPGQTSYEQYF.

V and J are TRBV30 and TRBJ2-4, with no clear D. The CDR3 sequence is 14 residues long. The V and J ends lost 4 bases and 1 base respectively, with 11 bases between them. The germline CDR1 and CDR2 sequences are GTSNPN and SVGIG (reference sequence). The chain's CDR3 is CAWIPRWAKNIQYF. The CDR3 nucleotides are TGTGCCTGGATCCCTCGGTGGGCCAAAAACATTCAGTACTTC.

The V call is TRBV28, the J call TRBJ2-7; perhaps TRBD2 as D (10 bases). The CDR3 loop spans 20 amino acids. Germline CDR1 is MDHEN and CDR2 is SYDVKM. V was trimmed by 2 bases and J by 5 bases, leaving 31 bases between them. The chain's CDR3 is CASSLPRRQGVWLAGDEQYF. Here the CDR3 DNA reads TGTGCCAGCAGTTTACCCCGGAGACAGGGGGTATGGCTAGCGGGAGACGAGCAGTACTTC.

The genes are TRBV7-2 and TRBJ2-3; D perhaps matches TRBD2 (5 bases). V shed 5 bases and J shed 0 bases, with 12 bases lying between them. Germline V gene sequence: CDR1 SGHTA, CDR2 FQGNSA. This CDR3 is built from 15 residues. The CDR3 loop is CASSPRAGSTDTQYF. In DNA, the CDR3 is TGTGCCAGCAGCCCGCGGGCCGGGAGCACAGATACGCAGTATTTT.

The rearrangement joins TRBV28 to TRBJ1-3; tentatively, D is TRBD1 (5 bases). The germline V gene encodes CDR1 MDHEN and CDR2 SYDVKM. V lost 2 bases and J 0 bases, leaving 8 bases between the germline ends. This CDR3 spans 15 amino acids. In nucleotides, the CDR3 is TGTGCCAGCAGTTTACAGGGTTACTCTGGAAACACCATATATTTT. Its protein product is CASSLQGYSGNTIYF. Variable domain in full (rest from reference TRBV28 and TRBJ1-3): DVKVTQSSRYLVKRTGEKVFLECVQDMDHENMFWYRQDPGLGLRLIYFSYDVKMKEKGDIPEGYSVSREKKERFSLILESASTNQTSMYLCASSLQGYSGNTIYFGEGSWLTVV.

The chain couples TRBV6-1 to TRBJ2-5; 8 bases align to TRBD2. The CDR3 is 15 amino acids. CDR1 is MNHNS, CDR2 SASEGT, per germline. V dropped 6 bases and J dropped 2; count of bases not matched to a gene: 8. CDR3 amino acids: CASSRGLALQETQYF. CDR3 coding DNA: TGTGCCAGCAGCCGAGGACTAGCTTTACAAGAGACCCAGTACTTC.

This clone occurred a few times. The V gene is TRBV4-2, the J gene TRBJ2-1; 10 bases map to TRBD1. The J segment lost 7 bases and the V segment lost 0 bases, leaving 9 bases of the junction unmatched. CDR3 length: 17 residues. Per germline, CDR1 LGHNA and CDR2 YNFKEQ. The CDR3 DNA is TGTGCCAGCAGCCAAGACCGCGGGACAGGGGTGAATAATGAGCAGTTCTTC. Its translation: CASSQDRGTGVNNEQFF.

The chain recombines TRBV7-9 with TRBJ1-4; D might be TRBD1 (6 bases). Germline-derived CDR1 and CDR2 are SEHNR and FQNEAQ (reference sequence). Trimming took 1 base from V and 6 from J, leaving 9 bases between them. The CDR3 sequence is 14 residues long. CDR3 sequence: CASSLGGQDEKLFF. CDR3 DNA: TGTGCCAGCAGCTTAGGGGGGCAAGATGAAAAACTGTTTTTT.